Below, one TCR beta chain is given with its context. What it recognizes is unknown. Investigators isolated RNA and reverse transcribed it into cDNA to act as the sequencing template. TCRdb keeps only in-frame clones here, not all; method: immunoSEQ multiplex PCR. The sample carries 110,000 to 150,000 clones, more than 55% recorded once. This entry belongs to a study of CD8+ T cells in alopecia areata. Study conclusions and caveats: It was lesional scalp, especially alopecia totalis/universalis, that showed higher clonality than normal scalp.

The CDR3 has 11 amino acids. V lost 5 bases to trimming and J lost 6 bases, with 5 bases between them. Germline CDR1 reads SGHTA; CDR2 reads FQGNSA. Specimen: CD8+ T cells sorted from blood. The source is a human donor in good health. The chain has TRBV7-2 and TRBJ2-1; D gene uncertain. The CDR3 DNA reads TGTGCCAGCAGCCCCAGCAATGAGCAGTTCTTC. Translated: CASSPSNEQFF.